This T cell receptor beta chain was obtained from a study of glioma-infiltrating T cells after dendritic cell vaccination. General study results and limits: Higher pretreatment TIL content predicted longer progression-free time and survival.

All glioblastoma patients lacked an isocitrate dehydrogenase mutation. This CDR3 contains 15 residues. The V and J ends lost 8 bases and 7 bases, in that order; junction bases with no gene match: 11. Germline assignment: CDR1 LNHDA and CDR2 SQIVND (reference sequence). Of note for this clone: What it binds is unknown.

The primer mix had 60 V beta and 13 J beta primers. Sequencing was performed with immunoSEQ multiplex PCR; in TCRdb, only in-frame clones are kept and a portion is missing. The sample contains about 82,000 clones, roughly 89% of which appear only once. The J gene is TRBJ2-3, the V gene TRBV19, with 11 bases identical to TRBD1. The receptor was isolated from a human donor with glioblastoma. Sequenced here: blood, sampled before dendritic cell vaccination. The CDR3: CASGGQGDHGNTQYF. CDR3 sequence (DNA): TGTGCCAGTGGGGGACAGGGGGATCATGGTAATACGCAGTATTTT.